This entry describes one T cell receptor (beta chain). Antigen: not known. Donors, healthy HIV-negative adults, lacked recent acute infections or vaccinations. In the CD4+ fraction, cells were divided into CD45RA+ naive and CD45RA-negative memory subsets. Using immunoSEQ multiplex PCR, the repertoire was profiled, and TCRdb retains in-frame clones only, with some absent. The table shows 980,000 or so clones, with approximately 80% occurring only once. These data originate in a study of shared clonotypes between healthy human individuals. Between the trimmed V and J ends, which lost 2 bases and 8 bases, there was a span of 11 bases. Germline values: CDR1 KGHSH, CDR2 LQKENI. The CDR3 covers 13 residues. General study points: Naive subsets typically showed greater estimated richness than memory subsets. Genetic and exposure-history diversity was limited by the small donor number.

Material: memory CD4+ T cells sorted from blood. As for subset: CD45RA-negative fraction. The receptor's source is a man between 18 and 35 years old in good health. The rearrangement uses TRBV18 and TRBJ2-3, with D perhaps TRBD2 (5 bases). The CDR3 sequence is CASSPIEGSTQYF. The CDR3 region has the DNA TGTGCCAGCTCACCAATCGAGGGCTCTACGCAGTATTTT.